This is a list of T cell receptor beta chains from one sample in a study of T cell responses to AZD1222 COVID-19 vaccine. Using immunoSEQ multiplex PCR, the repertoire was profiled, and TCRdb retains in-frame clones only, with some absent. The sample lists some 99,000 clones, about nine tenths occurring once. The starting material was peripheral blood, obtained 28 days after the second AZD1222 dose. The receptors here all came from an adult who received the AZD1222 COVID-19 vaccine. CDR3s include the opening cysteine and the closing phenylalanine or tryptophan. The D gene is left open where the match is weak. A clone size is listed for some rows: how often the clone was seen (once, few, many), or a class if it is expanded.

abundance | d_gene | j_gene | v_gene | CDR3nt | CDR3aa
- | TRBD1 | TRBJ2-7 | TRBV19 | TGTGCCAGTGGGGACAGCTTCTACGAGCAGTACTTC | CASGDSFYEQYF
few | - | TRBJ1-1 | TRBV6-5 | TGTGCCAGCACGACCTCTTACGAAGCTTTCTTT | CASTTSYEAFF
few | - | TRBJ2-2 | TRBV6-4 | TGTGCCAGCACCAGGGACGCGGACACCGGGGAGCTGTTTTTT | CASTRDADTGELFF
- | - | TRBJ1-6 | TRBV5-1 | TGCGCCAGCAGGGGAGGGCTGAGCTCCTATAATTCACCCCTCCACTTT | CASRGGLSSYNSPLHF
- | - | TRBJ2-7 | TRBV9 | TGTGCCAGCAGCGTAGCTCTGGGGTTCGAGCAGTACTTC | CASSVALGFEQYF
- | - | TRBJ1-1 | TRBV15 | TGTGCCACCAGCAGAGATCGGAGGGGTCGGGCTGAAGCTTTCTTT | CATSRDRRGRAEAFF
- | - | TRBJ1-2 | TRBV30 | TGTGCCTGGAGTACGGGGGGAAGGGGTGGCTACACCTTC | CAWSTGGRGGYTF
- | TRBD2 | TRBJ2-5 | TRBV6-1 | TGTGCCAGCAGTGAAGTTTGGGGGGGTTACCAAGAGACCCAGTACTTC | CASSEVWGGYQETQYF
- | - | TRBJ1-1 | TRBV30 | TGTGCCTGGAGTGGCGTGGGCAGGGGCACTGAAGCTTTCTTT | CAWSGVGRGTEAFF
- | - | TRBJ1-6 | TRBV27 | TGTGCCAGCAGCCGCAACAGGAGGGACAATTCACCCCTCCACTTT | CASSRNRRDNSPLHF
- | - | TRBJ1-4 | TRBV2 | TGTGCCAGCAGGGCACCGGGATCTAATGAAAAACTGTTTTTT | CASRAPGSNEKLFF
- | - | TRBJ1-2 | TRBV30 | TGTGCCTGGAAGAAGGGGATCAACTATGGCTACACCTTC | CAWKKGINYGYTF
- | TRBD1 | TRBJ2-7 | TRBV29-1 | TGCAGCGTGGGGACAGGGTACGAGCAGTACTTC | CSVGTGYEQYF
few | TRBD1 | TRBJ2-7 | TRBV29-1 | TGCAGCGTTGAAGTCACAGGGGCCTACGAGCAGTACTTC | CSVEVTGAYEQYF
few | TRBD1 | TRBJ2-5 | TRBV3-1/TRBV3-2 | TGTGCCAGCAGCCAAGGATACAGGGGGAGTTACCAAGAGACCCAGTACTTC | CASSQGYRGSYQETQYF
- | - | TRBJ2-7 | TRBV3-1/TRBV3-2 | TGTGCCAGCAGCCGTCCCGGAGACATGGCCTCCTACGAGCAGTACTTC | CASSRPGDMASYEQYF
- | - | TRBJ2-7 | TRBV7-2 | TGTGCCAGCAGCACGCCAGGGGTCAAGGGCTACGAGCAGTACTTC | CASSTPGVKGYEQYF
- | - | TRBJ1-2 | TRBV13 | TGTGCCAGCAGCTTACAGGCCTATGGCTACACCTTC | CASSLQAYGYTF
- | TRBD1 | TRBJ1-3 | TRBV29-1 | TGCAGCGTTCAACAGGGGGCCGGAATATCTGGAAACACCATATATTTT | CSVQQGAGISGNTIYF
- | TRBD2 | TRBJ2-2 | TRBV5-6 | TGTGCCAGCAGCTCCCTCGGGACTAGCGGACGGACCGGGGAGCTGTTTTTT | CASSSLGTSGRTGELFF
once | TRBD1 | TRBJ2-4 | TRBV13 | TGTGCCAGCAGCCCAGAGGACAGGGGGCTCAAAAACATTCAGTACTTC | CASSPEDRGLKNIQYF
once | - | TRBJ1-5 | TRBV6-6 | TGTGCCAGCAGTTACAGCGGACAGCCCCAGCATTTT | CASSYSGQPQHF
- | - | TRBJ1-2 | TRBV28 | TGTGCCAGCAGTCCCCAAACAGGGCAAGCTAACTATGGCTACACCTTC | CASSPQTGQANYGYTF
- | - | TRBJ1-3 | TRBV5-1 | TGCGCCAGCAGCTCCGACTCCTCAATTGGAAACACCATATATTTT | CASSSDSSIGNTIYF
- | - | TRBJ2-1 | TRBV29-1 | TGCAGCGTTGAAGTCACTGGGCGGTCTAATTACAATGAGCAGTTCTTC | CSVEVTGRSNYNEQFF
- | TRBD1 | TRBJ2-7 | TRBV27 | TGTCCCCCCACACGACAGGGATCGGGGGAGCAGTACTTC | CPPTRQGSGEQYF
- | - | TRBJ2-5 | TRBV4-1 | TGCGCCAGCAGTGGACAACTACAAGAGACCCAGTACTTC | CASSGQLQETQYF
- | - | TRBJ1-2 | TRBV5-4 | TGTGCCAGCACCACAAACGCCGGGCGGGGGACAAGAGCTAACTATGGCTACACCTTC | CASTTNAGRGTRANYGYTF
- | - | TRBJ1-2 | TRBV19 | TGTGCCAGTAGTATAGATTTACCGACAGGCCTAAACTATGGCTACACCTTC | CASSIDLPTGLNYGYTF
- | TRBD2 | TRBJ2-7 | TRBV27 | TGTGCCAGCAGTCACCCCCGACTAGCGGAGGGCTACGAGCAGTACTTC | CASSHPRLAEGYEQYF
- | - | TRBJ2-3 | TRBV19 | TGTGCCAGTAGTATTTCGGCCCCGGATACGCAGTATTTT | CASSISAPDTQYF
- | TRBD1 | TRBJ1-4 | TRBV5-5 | TGTGCCAGCAGCCCCGGGGCAGGGGGATTTGGGAAACTGTTTTTT | CASSPGAGGFGKLFF
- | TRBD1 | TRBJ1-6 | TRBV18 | TGTGCCAGCTCACCGGGGGACAGGAGCTCCTATAATTCACCCCTCCACTTT | CASSPGDRSSYNSPLHF
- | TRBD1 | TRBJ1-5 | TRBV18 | TGTGCCAGCTCACCTTCCGGGACAGACAATCAGCCCCAGCATTTT | CASSPSGTDNQPQHF
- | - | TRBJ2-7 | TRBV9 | TGTGCCAGCAGCGTATCAAAGGACAGTTCCTACGAGCAGTACTTC | CASSVSKDSSYEQYF
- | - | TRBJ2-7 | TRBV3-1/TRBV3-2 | TGTGCCAGCAGCCCCCATTCTCCTAGGGCTAGCCACCACTACGAGCAGTACTTC | CASSPHSPRASHHYEQYF
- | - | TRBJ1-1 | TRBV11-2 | TGTGCCAGCAGAAAGGTGGGCAGACTAAACACTGAAGCTTTCTTT | CASRKVGRLNTEAFF
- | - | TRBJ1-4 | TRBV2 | TGTGCCAGCACCATAGCAGGGGCGCCGGGCGAAAAACTGTTTTTT | CASTIAGAPGEKLFF
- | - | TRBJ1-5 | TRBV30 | TGTGCCTGGAGTGACGATGGGCGGCAGCCCCAGCATTTT | CAWSDDGRQPQHF
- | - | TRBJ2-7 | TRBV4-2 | TGTGCCAGCAGCCAAGATGGAGGGACCTCCTACGAGCAGTACTTC | CASSQDGGTSYEQYF
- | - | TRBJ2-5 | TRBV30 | TGTGCTAGAGCCGGTCAGTGGGGAGAGACCCAGTACTTC | CARAGQWGETQYF
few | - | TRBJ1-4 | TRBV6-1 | TGTGCCAGCAGTGAAGCGCGCGGGGGCGTTGAAAAACTGTTTTTT | CASSEARGGVEKLFF
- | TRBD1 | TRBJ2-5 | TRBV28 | TGTGCCAGCAGTGACCGTGGGACAGGTGTCGAGACCCAGTACTTC | CASSDRGTGVETQYF
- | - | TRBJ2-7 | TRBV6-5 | TGTGCCAGCAGTCGTTCTAGCGAATCCTACGAGCAGTACTTC | CASSRSSESYEQYF
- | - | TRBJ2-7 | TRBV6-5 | TGTGCCACCACAAGGGATTTGACCGGGAGTGGAGAGCAGTACTTC | CATTRDLTGSGEQYF
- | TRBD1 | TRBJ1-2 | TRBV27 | TGTGCCAGCAGTTTATACGCGACAGGGGGCCGAAGGTATGGCTACACCTTC | CASSLYATGGRRYGYTF
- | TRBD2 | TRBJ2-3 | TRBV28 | TGTGCCAGCAGTTTATCGCCTAGCGGGATGAGCACAGATACGCAGTATTTT | CASSLSPSGMSTDTQYF
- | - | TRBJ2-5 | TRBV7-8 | TGTGCCAGCAGCTTAGGGTCGGTACGGGAGACCCAGTACTTC | CASSLGSVRETQYF
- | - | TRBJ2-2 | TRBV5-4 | TGTGCCAGCAGCGCGGGGCCCCAAACCTATTCCGCCGGGGAGCTGTTTTTT | CASSAGPQTYSAGELFF
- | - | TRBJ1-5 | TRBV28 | TGTGCCAGCAGTTTATCCGGCACCAATCAGCCCCAGCATTTT | CASSLSGTNQPQHF
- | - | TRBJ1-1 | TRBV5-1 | TGCGCCAGCAGCTTGGAATTGCAGGACATGAACACTGAAGCTTTCTTT | CASSLELQDMNTEAFF
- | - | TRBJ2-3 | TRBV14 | TGTGCCAGCAGCCAAGATGCTCAAGATACGCAGTATTTT | CASSQDAQDTQYF